This record concerns one T cell receptor (beta chain) sequence. The antigen is not known. Each CDR3 protein gets one entry after TCRdb re-called the 5' RACE reads with MiXCR. The profile covers about 400,000 distinct CDR3 sequences, with approximately 14% appearing a single time and 22% taken by the ten largest. This sample is drawn from a study of T-cell memory formation after mild COVID-19. Study overall: Clusters were largely donor specific. Broader study findings: A second wave of clones peaked on day 37, and their SARS-CoV-2 specificity went unconfirmed.

The CDR3 runs to 16 residues. Looked up from germline, CDR1 is DFQATT and CDR2 is SNEGSKA (reference sequence). The V gene lost 6 bases and the J gene lost 4 bases, with 22 bases spanning the gap. The sequenced sample consisted of PBMCs or a T cell subset sorted from them (not recorded which). This receptor was taken from a man aged 18 to 35 who had mild COVID-19 (a few samples of this study predate the infection). Cell type and time point are not known. This chain uses TRBV20-1 with TRBJ1-5; D ambiguous. The CDR3 DNA reads TGCAGTGCCGAGAACTCGGCAGGCATCTGGAATCAGCCCCAGCATTTT. Its translation is CSAENSAGIWNQPQHF.